This T cell receptor beta chain was found in a study of Tregs in tolerant kidney transplant recipients. General study points: Biological reproducibility was not directly addressed, but technical replication error appeared minimal. In tolerant patients, donor-specific Tregs outgrew total Tregs, suggesting antigen-driven expansion.

This clone was observed once. Its antigen is unidentified. Trimming removed 1 base from V and 5 bases from J, with 11 bases in between. The CDR3 totals 14 residues. In germline, CDR1 is MNHEY, CDR2 SVGAGI. Produced via immunoSEQ multiplex PCR; TCRdb's table is partial and in-frame only. The sample shows about 110,000 clones, 90% of them seen only once. The sample was CD4+ T cells from blood, taken before the transplant. This TCR derives from a human donor who received a combined kidney and bone marrow transplant. The chain is built from TRBV6-5 and TRBJ1-2; D remains unclear. CDR3 sequence: CASSYLLGEYGYTF. In nucleotides, the CDR3 is TGTGCCAGCAGTTACTTGTTGGGCGAGTATGGCTACACCTTC.